This is a list of T cell receptor beta chains from one sample in a study of OX40 agonist ivuxolimab in advanced cancers. Assay used: immunoSEQ multiplex PCR; TCRdb lists only in-frame clones, some missing. The data show roughly 42,000 clones, about 90% seen once. Here the sequenced sample was CD4+ or CD8+ T cells sorted from blood, taken in a trial of the OX40 agonist ivuxolimab. These receptors were taken from an adult with an advanced solid tumor such as melanoma, head and neck, liver or kidney cancer. CDR3s include the opening cysteine and the closing phenylalanine or tryptophan. A D gene is named only where the DNA matches it firmly. Expanded clones are given a class, and other clones once, few, many or no size at all.

D	V	length	J	size	CDR3	DNA
-	TRBV7-9	13	TRBJ1-4	-	CASLGSENEKLFF	TGTGCCAGCCTCGGGTCTGAGAATGAAAAACTGTTTTTT
-	TRBV28	13	TRBJ2-7	-	CASTTISSYEQYF	TGTGCCAGCACCACTATAAGCTCCTACGAGCAGTACTTC
TRBD2	TRBV2	15	TRBJ2-1	-	CASRATSGMYNEQFF	TGTGCCAGCAGGGCGACTAGCGGGATGTACAATGAGCAGTTCTTC
-	TRBV28	16	TRBJ1-3	once	CASSFMLQGPGNTIYF	TGTGCCAGCAGTTTTATGCTGCAGGGACCTGGAAACACCATATATTTT
TRBD2	TRBV9	17	TRBJ2-1	-	CASSVVVSGRKNNEQFF	TGTGCCAGCAGCGTAGTCGTTAGCGGGAGGAAAAACAATGAGCAGTTCTTC
TRBD1	TRBV5-6	17	TRBJ1-4	-	CASSSRQGASINEKLFF	TGTGCCAGCAGCTCCCGACAGGGGGCTTCGATTAATGAAAAACTGTTTTTT
-	TRBV7-6	12	TRBJ2-1	-	CASSLAENEQFF	TGTGCCAGCAGCTTAGCAGAGAATGAGCAGTTCTTC
TRBD2	TRBV10-3	17	TRBJ2-1	-	CAITPKILAGAYNEQFF	TGTGCCATCACCCCAAAAATTCTAGCGGGAGCTTACAATGAGCAGTTCTTC
TRBD1	TRBV6-6	14	TRBJ2-5	-	CASSYTGGQETQYF	TGTGCCAGCAGTTATACAGGGGGACAAGAGACCCAGTACTTC
TRBD1	TRBV28	14	TRBJ2-5	once	CASSLYRGEGTQYF	TGTGCCAGCAGTTTATACAGGGGCGAGGGGACCCAGTACTTC
-	TRBV11-2	13	TRBJ1-1	-	CASSRSGEWEAFF	TGTGCCAGCAGCCGTTCGGGGGAGTGGGAAGCTTTCTTT
-	TRBV7-9	14	TRBJ2-7	-	CASSSGQRPYEQYF	TGTGCCAGCAGCAGCGGACAGCGCCCCTACGAGCAGTACTTC
TRBD1	TRBV5-4	17	TRBJ2-4	-	CASSLRTGLSAKNIQYF	TGTGCCAGCAGCTTAAGGACAGGTTTATCAGCCAAAAACATTCAGTACTTC
TRBD1	TRBV28	14	TRBJ1-5	-	CASRTGYGDQPQHF	TGTGCCAGCAGGACAGGGTATGGGGATCAGCCCCAGCATTTT
TRBD1	TRBV27	15	TRBJ2-3	-	CASSQTGSRTDTQYF	TGTGCCAGCAGTCAGACAGGGTCCCGCACAGATACGCAGTATTTT
-	TRBV5-1	17	TRBJ2-3	-	CASSLKDNSPGTDTQYF	TGCGCCAGCAGCCTCAAAGACAATTCCCCCGGAACAGATACGCAGTATTTT
-	TRBV29-1	15	TRBJ2-7	-	CSVESGGKGAYEQYF	TGCAGCGTTGAGTCTGGGGGGAAAGGGGCCTACGAGCAGTACTTC
-	TRBV9	15	TRBJ2-1	-	CASSVSGQSNNEQFF	TGTGCCAGCAGCGTATCCGGGCAATCGAACAATGAGCAGTTCTTC
-	TRBV2	16	TRBJ2-5	-	CASSEAWLAGQETQYF	TGTGCCAGCAGTGAAGCGTGGCTGGCCGGACAAGAGACCCAGTACTTC
-	TRBV10-3	12	TRBJ2-7	-	CAISEMGNEQYF	TGTGCCATCAGTGAAATGGGTAACGAGCAGTACTTC
TRBD1	TRBV2	13	TRBJ2-1	-	CASPGTGMNEQFF	TGTGCCAGCCCCGGGACAGGGATGAATGAGCAGTTCTTC
-	TRBV4-1	15	TRBJ2-7	-	CASSIPGQPAYEQYF	TGCGCCAGCAGCATACCCGGGCAGCCTGCCTACGAGCAGTACTTC
-	TRBV27	14	TRBJ2-5	-	CASSSGRYQETQYF	TGTGCCAGCAGTTCAGGACGCTACCAAGAGACCCAGTACTTC
-	TRBV19	15	TRBJ2-1	once	CASSAYRGAYNEQFF	TGTGCCAGTAGTGCCTATCGTGGGGCCTACAATGAGCAGTTCTTC
TRBD2	TRBV2	14	TRBJ2-5	-	CASNPAGGQETQYF	TGTGCCAGCAATCCGGCGGGAGGACAAGAGACCCAGTACTTC
-	TRBV5-1	15	TRBJ2-3	-	CASSLVSASTDTQYF	TGCGCCAGCAGCTTGGTGAGCGCCAGCACAGATACGCAGTATTTT
-	TRBV11-1	16	TRBJ1-1	-	CASSFLSGRVNTEAFF	TGTGCCAGCAGCTTTCTCTCTGGCAGGGTGAACACTGAAGCTTTCTTT